This T cell receptor (beta chain) appears in the sequencing data of a study of blood T cell repertoires in COVID-19. The CDR3 consists of 15 residues. Between the trimmed V and J ends, which lost 0 bases and 4 bases, there was a span of 10 bases. Germline lookup yields CDR1 LNHDA and CDR2 SQIVND (reference sequence). There are many counts of this clone. Sequencing used immunoSEQ multiplex PCR; TCRdb keeps in-frame clones, though not all of them. The profile shows roughly 400,000 clones, 80% to 90% of them singletons. Living in under 30 US areas, the participants were between roughly 18 and 90 years of age. Cohort 3 donors counted as recovered after two negative PCRs, clearance, or resolved symptoms.

The specimen was PBMCs or T cells enriched from blood (not recorded which). This TCR derives from a man aged 30-40 years who had recovered from COVID-19. V and J are TRBV19 and TRBJ1-5; a possible D gene is TRBD1 (5 bases). As DNA, the CDR3 is TGTGCCAGTAGTATAGATATGGGGCTGAATCAGCCCCAGCATTTT. Its protein product is CASSIDMGLNQPQHF.